One sample yielded the 21 T cell receptor beta chains listed below, sequenced in a study of T-cell memory formation after mild COVID-19. Via MiXCR, TCRdb re-called the 5' RACE reads, giving one row per CDR3 protein. The table includes fewer than 450,000 distinct CDR3 sequences, roughly 21% detected once. Specimen: PBMCs or a T cell subset sorted from them (not recorded which). The receptor source for this set is an adult woman who had mild COVID-19 (a few samples of this study predate the infection). Cell type and time point are not known.

This clonotype has a handful of counts. The chain couples TRBV24-1 to TRBJ2-5, with 13 bases fitting TRBD2. This CDR3 contains 15 residues. V was pared by 8 bases and J by 5 bases, with 7 bases of the junction left unmatched. The V gene's germline CDR1 is KGHDR and CDR2 SFDVKD. The chain's CDR3 is CATNYGLAGEETQYF. The CDR3 DNA reads TGTGCCACCAACTATGGACTAGCGGGAGAGGAGACCCAGTACTTC.

V gene TRBV4-3 combines with J gene TRBJ2-4, with D unresolved. Trimming stripped 8 bases from V and 9 bases from J, with 23 bases between. CDR1 is LGHNA and CDR2 is YSLEER in the germline V gene. The CDR3 spans 15 residues. CDR3 sequence: CASSPSMGELGIQYF. The CDR3 DNA is TGCGCCAGCTCGCCGTCGATGGGCGAACTTGGCATTCAGTACTTC.

This clonotype was detected only a few times. The chain couples TRBV27 to TRBJ2-7; D not resolved. The CDR3 runs 14 residues. The ends were cut back, 1 base at V and 0 bases at J, with 7 bases in the middle. CDR1 and CDR2 (germline): MNHEY, SMNVEV (reference sequence). CDR3 sequence: CASSLYDASYEQYF. The CDR3 nucleotides read TGTGCCAGCAGTTTATACGATGCCTCCTACGAGCAGTACTTC.

The chain recombines TRBV5-1 with TRBJ1-1; 9 bases are shared with TRBD1. CDR1 and CDR2 from the germline V gene are SGHRS and YFSETQ. This CDR3 comprises 16 residues. The junction had 11 bases not matched to a gene; V was cut back by 4 bases and J by 4 bases. CDR3 sequence: CASSHGTGQLGTEAFF. The CDR3 coding sequence is TGCGCCAGCAGCCATGGGACAGGGCAACTGGGCACTGAAGCTTTCTTT.

This clonotype was seen only a few times. V and J are TRBV6-5 and TRBJ2-7; 10 bases fit TRBD1. The V segment lost 5 bases and the J segment 3 bases; nucleotides outside the gene matches: 7. The V gene's germline CDR1 is MNHEY and CDR2 SVGAGI. The CDR3 length is 15 residues. CDR3 in DNA: TGTGCCAGCAGTCCTACCGGGACAGGGGTCTACGAGCAGTACTTC. The encoded protein is CASSPTGTGVYEQYF.

This chain uses TRBV24-1 with TRBJ2-1; 10 bases map to TRBD2. V lost 6 bases to trimming and J lost 7 bases; unmatched junction nucleotides: 8. The CDR3 runs to 15 residues. Germline CDR1 is KGHDR and CDR2 is SFDVKD. CDR3 nucleotide sequence: TGTGCCACCAGTTTTCCCCAGCGGGAGGGGAATGAGCAGTTCTTC. Protein product: CATSFPQREGNEQFF.

This clonotype has ten or more counts. The chain joins TRBV7-9 to TRBJ2-5; D possibly corresponds to TRBD2 (6 bases). Germline V gives CDR1 SEHNR, CDR2 FQNEAQ (reference sequence). V lost 5 bases and J lost 4, with 14 bases in between. The CDR3 extends over 14 amino acids. CDR3: CASSRPTSGETQYF. The CDR3 region has the DNA TGTGCCAGCAGCCGACCGACTAGTGGAGAGACCCAGTACTTC. The variable domain in full, with the rest retrieved from reference TRBV7-9 and TRBJ2-5, is DTGVSQNPRHKITKRGQNVTFRCDPISEHNRLYWYRQTLGQGPEFLTYFQNEAQLEKSRLLSDRFSAERPKGSFSTLEIQRTEQGDSAMYLCASSRPTSGETQYFGPGTRLLVL.

This clonotype was recorded a few times. The CDR3 coding sequence is TGCAGTGCTTACCCAGTAGCGGGAGGGCCCAGCACAGATACGCAGTATTTT. Protein: CSAYPVAGGPSTDTQYF. The gene calls are TRBV20-1 and TRBJ2-3, with 11 bases lining up with TRBD2. Trimming at V came to 5 bases and at J to 0 bases, leaving 10 bases not matched to a gene. CDR3 length equals 17 residues. Germline CDR1 DFQATT, CDR2 SNEGSKA (reference sequence).

This clonotype was counted only a few times. The CDR3 region is CASSQGVGWGEQYF. In nucleotides, the CDR3 is TGCGCCAGCAGCCAAGGGGTTGGTTGGGGAGAGCAGTACTTC. The V and J genes are TRBV4-3 and TRBJ2-7; D uncertain. Germline V gene sequence: CDR1 LGHNA, CDR2 YSLEER. Trimming removed 1 base from V and 7 bases from J, with 14 bases in between. The CDR3 runs 14 residues.

V usage is TRBV30 and J usage is TRBJ1-1; D not certain. The V end lost 8 bases, the J end lost 1 base, and 14 bases lay between the germline ends. The CDR3 is 13 residues long. Germline V gene lookup returns CDR1 GTSNPN and CDR2 SVGIG (reference sequence). CDR3: CARKGGPNTEAFF. DNA for the CDR3: TGTGCCCGGAAGGGAGGCCCGAACACTGAAGCTTTCTTT.

The chain combines TRBV7-8 with TRBJ2-3; D is perhaps TRBD2 (5 bases). V was cut by 1 base and J by 0 bases, with 14 bases left in between. This CDR3 contains 17 residues. CDR1 and CDR2 from the germline V gene are SGHVS and FQNEAQ. This chain's CDR3 is CASSLGGGRISTDTQYF. The CDR3 DNA reads as TGTGCCAGCAGCTTAGGTGGAGGACGGATTAGCACAGATACGCAGTATTTT. The full variable domain, in which reference TRBV7-8 and TRBJ2-3 provide the parts outside the CDR3, is GAGVSQSPRYKVAKRGQDVALRCDPISGHVSLFWYQQALGQGPEFLTYFQNEAQLDKSGLPSDRFFAERPEGSVSTLKIQRTQQEDSAVYLCASSLGGGRISTDTQYFGPGTRLTVL.

This clonotype was detected a few times. The chain has TRBV10-3 and TRBJ2-3; 7 nucleotides align to TRBD2. The CDR3 extends over 15 amino acids. Per germline, CDR1 ENHRY and CDR2 SYGVKD. J was trimmed by 3 bases and V by 2 bases; bases with no gene match: 5. CDR3 in DNA: TGTGCCATCAGTGAGCAAGCCGGGAGGACAGATACGCAGTATTTT. Its translation is CAISEQAGRTDTQYF.

V and J are TRBV12-3 or TRBV12-4 and TRBJ2-1; D is ambiguous. The CDR3 spans 15 residues. V was clipped by 3 bases and J by 5 bases, with 14 bases between them. The CDR3, as DNA: TGTGCCAGCAGTTTGATGAGGCGACGAAACAATGAGCAGTTCTTC. Translation: CASSLMRRRNNEQFF.

This clonotype was found a few times. The chain uses TRBV5-1 and TRBJ2-2; the D gene is possibly TRBD1 (6 bases). Germline-derived CDR1 and CDR2 are SGHRS and YFSETQ. Trimming took 2 bases from V and 7 from J, leaving 9 bases between them. The CDR3 has 13 amino acids. The CDR3 coding sequence is TGCGCCAGCAGCTTTGTCAGGGGCGGGGAGCTGTTTTTT. Amino acids: CASSFVRGGELFF.

This chain uses TRBV6-5 with TRBJ1-6; D unclear. The length of the CDR3 is 15 residues. V dropped 5 bases and J dropped 5 bases, with 13 bases sitting between them. Germline V gene data show CDR1 as MNHEY and CDR2 as SVGAGI. CDR3 amino acids: CASSVEGTNNSPLHF. In DNA, the CDR3 is TGTGCCAGCAGTGTGGAGGGTACTAATAATTCACCCCTCCACTTT.

A few counts support this clonotype. V gene TRBV6-2 or TRBV6-3 combines with J gene TRBJ1-3, with 7 bases lining up with TRBD1. Per germline, CDR1 MNHEY and CDR2 SVGEGT. This CDR3 is built from 18 residues. The junction had 15 bases not matched to a gene; V was cut back by 5 bases and J by 2 bases. CDR3 region: CASSPPFEDRATGNTIYF. The CDR3 DNA follows: TGTGCCAGCAGTCCTCCCTTTGAAGACAGGGCGACTGGAAACACCATATATTTT.

There are a few counts of this clonotype. The rearrangement joins TRBV3-1 to TRBJ2-7; 7 bases line up with TRBD2. V was pared by 3 bases and J by 6 bases, with 11 bases of the junction left unmatched. Looked up from germline, CDR1 is LGHDT and CDR2 is YNNKEL (reference sequence). CDR3 length: 15 amino acids. Here the CDR3 reads CASSQFGTGGGEQYF. In nucleotides, the CDR3 is TGTGCCAGCAGCCAGTTCGGAACCGGCGGGGGCGAGCAGTACTTC.

This clonotype was observed a handful of times. The V and J genes are TRBV12-3 or TRBV12-4 and TRBJ2-1, with D maybe TRBD1 (6 bases). V lost 2 bases to trimming and J lost 8 bases, with 13 bases between them. This CDR3 comprises 14 residues. CDR3 sequence: CASSLTGSSDEQFF. For the CDR3, the DNA is TGTGCCAGCAGTTTAACAGGGTCGAGCGATGAGCAGTTCTTC.

This sequence joins TRBV12-3 or TRBV12-4 and TRBJ2-7; possible D gene TRBD1, 7 bases. The ends were cut back, 5 bases at V and 1 base at J, with 12 bases in the middle. The CDR3 is 14 residues long. The CDR3 region is CASSQGGISYEQYF. DNA for the CDR3: TGTGCCAGCAGTCAGGGGGGAATTTCCTACGAGCAGTACTTC.

This clonotype was found a few times. This chain links TRBV6-4 with TRBJ1-1; no definite D call. This CDR3 region has 14 residues. The germline CDR1 and CDR2 sequences are MRHNA and SNTAGT. Trimming pared 3 bases from V and 4 bases from J, leaving 12 bases between. The CDR3 nucleotides read TGTGCCAGCAGTGATGGAGGGTTGGGCACTGAAGCTTTCTTT. Protein sequence: CASSDGGLGTEAFF.

This chain connects TRBV3-1 to TRBJ1-1; the D gene is possibly TRBD1 (5 bases). V was clipped by 1 base and J by 8 bases, with 11 bases between them. The length of the CDR3 is 13 residues. Germline-derived CDR1 and CDR2 are LGHDT and YNNKEL (reference sequence). CDR3 residues: CASSQGVGGEAFF. CDR3 nucleotide sequence: TGTGCCAGCAGCCAAGGGGTTGGGGGGGAAGCTTTCTTT.